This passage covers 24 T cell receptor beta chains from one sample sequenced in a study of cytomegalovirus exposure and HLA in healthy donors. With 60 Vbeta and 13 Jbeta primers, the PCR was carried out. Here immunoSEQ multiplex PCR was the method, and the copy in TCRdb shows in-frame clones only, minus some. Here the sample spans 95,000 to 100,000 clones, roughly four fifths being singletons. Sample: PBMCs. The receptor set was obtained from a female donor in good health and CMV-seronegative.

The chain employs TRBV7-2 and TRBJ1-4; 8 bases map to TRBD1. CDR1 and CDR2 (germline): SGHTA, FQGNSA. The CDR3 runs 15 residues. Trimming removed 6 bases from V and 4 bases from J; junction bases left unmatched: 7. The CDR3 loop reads CASSQTGGYNEKLFF. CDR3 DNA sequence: TGTGCCAGCAGTCAAACAGGGGGGTATAATGAAAAACTGTTTTTT.

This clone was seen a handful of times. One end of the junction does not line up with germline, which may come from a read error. The chain's CDR3 is CSARVDYSPVF. CDR3 bases: TGCAGTGCTAGAGTGGACTACTCCCCCGTCTTT. The chain employs TRBV20-1 and TRBJ1-1; D gene ambiguous. The CDR3 runs to 11 residues. Per germline, CDR1 DFQATT and CDR2 SNEGSKA (reference sequence).

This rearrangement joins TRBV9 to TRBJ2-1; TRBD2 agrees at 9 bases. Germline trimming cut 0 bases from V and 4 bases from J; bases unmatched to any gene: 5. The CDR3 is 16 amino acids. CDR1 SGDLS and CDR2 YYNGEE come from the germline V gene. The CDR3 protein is CASSVEDSGGYNEQFF. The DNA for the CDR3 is TGTGCCAGCAGCGTAGAGGATAGCGGGGGTTACAATGAGCAGTTCTTC.

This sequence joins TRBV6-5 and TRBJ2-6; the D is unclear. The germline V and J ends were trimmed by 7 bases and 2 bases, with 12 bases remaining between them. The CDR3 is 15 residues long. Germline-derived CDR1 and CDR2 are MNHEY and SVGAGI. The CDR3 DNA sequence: TGTGCCAGCACCAGAGCCGCGGCTGGGGCCAACGTCCTGACTTTC. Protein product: CASTRAAAGANVLTF.

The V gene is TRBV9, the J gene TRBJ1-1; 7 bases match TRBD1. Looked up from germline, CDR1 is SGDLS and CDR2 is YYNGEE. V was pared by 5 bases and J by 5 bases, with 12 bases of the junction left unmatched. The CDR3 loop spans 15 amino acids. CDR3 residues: CASRSIGGAGTEAFF. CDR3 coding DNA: TGTGCCAGCAGGTCTATAGGGGGCGCGGGAACTGAAGCTTTCTTT. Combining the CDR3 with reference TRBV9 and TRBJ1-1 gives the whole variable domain DSGVTQTPKHLITATGQRVTLRCSPRSGDLSVYWYQQSLDQGLQFLIQYYNGEERAKGNILERFSAQQFPDLHSELNLSSLELGDSALYFCASRSIGGAGTEAFFGQGTRLTVV.

The CDR3 nucleotides read TGCGCCAGCAGCTTGCAAGGGGGCGCCTCTGGGGCCAACGTCCTGACTTTC. The encoded protein is CASSLQGGASGANVLTF. The chain employs TRBV5-1 and TRBJ2-6; 7 nucleotides agree with TRBD1. Germline V gene data show CDR1 as SGHRS and CDR2 as YFSETQ. With V trimmed by 1 base and J by 0 bases, 4 bases remained unmatched. The CDR3 loop spans 17 amino acids.

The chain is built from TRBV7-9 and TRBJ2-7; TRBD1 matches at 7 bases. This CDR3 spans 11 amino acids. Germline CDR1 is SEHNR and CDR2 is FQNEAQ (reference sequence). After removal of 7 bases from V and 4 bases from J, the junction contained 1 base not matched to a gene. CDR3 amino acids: CASTGGYEQYF. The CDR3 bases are TGTGCCAGCACAGGGGGATACGAGCAGTACTTC.

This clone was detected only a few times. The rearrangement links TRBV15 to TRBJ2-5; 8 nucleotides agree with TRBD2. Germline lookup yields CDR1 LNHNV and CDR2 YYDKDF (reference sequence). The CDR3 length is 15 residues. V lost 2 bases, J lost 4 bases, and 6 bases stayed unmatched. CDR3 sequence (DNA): TGTGCCACCAGCAGATCGCCGAGCGGGGGAGAGACCCAGTACTTC. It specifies CATSRSPSGGETQYF.

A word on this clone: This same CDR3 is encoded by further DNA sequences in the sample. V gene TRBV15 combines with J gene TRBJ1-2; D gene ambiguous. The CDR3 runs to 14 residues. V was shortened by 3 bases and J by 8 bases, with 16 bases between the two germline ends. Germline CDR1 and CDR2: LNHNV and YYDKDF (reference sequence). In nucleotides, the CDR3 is TGTGCCACCAGCAGGGTGGAGACCCTGGTAGGCTACACCTTC. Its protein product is CATSRVETLVGYTF.

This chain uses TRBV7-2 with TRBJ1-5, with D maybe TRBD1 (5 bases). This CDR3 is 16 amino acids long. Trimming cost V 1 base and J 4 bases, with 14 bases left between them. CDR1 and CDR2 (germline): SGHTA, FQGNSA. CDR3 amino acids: CASSLGAGFANQPQHF. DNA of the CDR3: TGTGCCAGCAGCTTAGGGGCAGGGTTTGCTAATCAGCCCCAGCATTTT.

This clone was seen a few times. The CDR3 coding sequence is TGTGCCAGCAGCTTCTTCCGGGGAACCGGGGAGCTGTTTTTT. It translates to CASSFFRGTGELFF. The rearrangement joins TRBV11-2 to TRBJ2-2, with D possibly matching TRBD2 (5 bases). V was pared by 3 bases and J by 5 bases, with 10 bases between. Per the germline V gene, CDR1 is SGHAT and CDR2 is FQNNGV. The CDR3 covers 14 residues. Complete variable domain (other parts from reference TRBV11-2 and TRBJ2-2): EAGVAQSPRYKIIEKRQSVAFWCNPISGHATLYWYQQILGQGPKLLIQFQNNGVVDDSQLPKDRFSAERLKGVDSTLKIQPAKLEDSAVYLCASSFFRGTGELFFGEGSRLTVL.

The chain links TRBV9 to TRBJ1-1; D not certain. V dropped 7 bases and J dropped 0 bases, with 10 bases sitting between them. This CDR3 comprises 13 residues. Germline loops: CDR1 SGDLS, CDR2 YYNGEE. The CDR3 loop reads CASGQVMNTEAFF. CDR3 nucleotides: TGTGCCAGCGGTCAGGTGATGAACACTGAAGCTTTCTTT.

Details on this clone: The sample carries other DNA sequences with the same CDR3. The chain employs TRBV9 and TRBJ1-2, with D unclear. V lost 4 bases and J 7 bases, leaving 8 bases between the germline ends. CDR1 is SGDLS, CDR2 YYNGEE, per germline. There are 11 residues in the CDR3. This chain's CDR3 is CASSSRGGYTF. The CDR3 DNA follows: TGTGCCAGCAGCTCCCGAGGTGGCTACACCTTC.

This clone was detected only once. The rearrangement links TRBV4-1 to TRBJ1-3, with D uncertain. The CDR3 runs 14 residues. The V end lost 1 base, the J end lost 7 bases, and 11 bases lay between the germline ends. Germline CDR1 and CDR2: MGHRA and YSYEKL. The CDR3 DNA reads TGCGCCAGCAGCCAAGGGACTCTTAGGAACACCATATATTTT. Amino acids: CASSQGTLRNTIYF.

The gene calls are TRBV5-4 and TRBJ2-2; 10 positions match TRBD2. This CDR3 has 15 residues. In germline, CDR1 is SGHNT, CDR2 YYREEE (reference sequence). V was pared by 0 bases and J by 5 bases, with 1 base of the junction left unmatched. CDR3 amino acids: CASSLVAGGTGELFF. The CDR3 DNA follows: TGTGCCAGCAGCTTGGTAGCGGGGGGTACCGGGGAGCTGTTTTTT. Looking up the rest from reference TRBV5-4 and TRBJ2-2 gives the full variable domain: ETGVTQSPTHLIKTRGQQVTLRCSSQSGHNTVSWYQQALGQGPQFIFQYYREEENGRGNFPPRFSGLQFPNYSSELNVNALELDDSALYLCASSLVAGGTGELFFGEGSRLTVL.

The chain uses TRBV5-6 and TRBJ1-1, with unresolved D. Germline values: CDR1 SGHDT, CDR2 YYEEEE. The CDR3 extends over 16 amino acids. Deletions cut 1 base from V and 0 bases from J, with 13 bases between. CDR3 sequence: CASSLIGPLMNTEAFF. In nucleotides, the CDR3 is TGTGCCAGCAGCTTGATCGGTCCTCTTATGAACACTGAAGCTTTCTTT. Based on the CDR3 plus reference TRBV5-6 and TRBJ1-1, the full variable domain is DAGVTQSPTHLIKTRGQQVTLRCSPKSGHDTVSWYQQALGQGPQFIFQYYEEEERQRGNFPDRFSGHQFPNYSSELNVNALLLGDSALYLCASSLIGPLMNTEAFFGQGTRLTVV.

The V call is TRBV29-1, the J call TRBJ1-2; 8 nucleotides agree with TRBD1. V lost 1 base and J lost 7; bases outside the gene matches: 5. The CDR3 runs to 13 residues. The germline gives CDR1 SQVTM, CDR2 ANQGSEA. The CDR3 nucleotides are TGCAGCGTTGAAGGAGTCAGGGGGCTTGGCTACACCTTC. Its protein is CSVEGVRGLGYTF.

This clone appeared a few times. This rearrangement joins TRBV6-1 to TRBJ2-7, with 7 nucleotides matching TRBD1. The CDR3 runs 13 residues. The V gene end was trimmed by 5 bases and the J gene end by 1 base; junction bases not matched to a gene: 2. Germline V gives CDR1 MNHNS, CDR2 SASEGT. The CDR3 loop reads CASSRQGSYEQYF. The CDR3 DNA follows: TGTGCCAGCAGTCGACAGGGTTCCTACGAGCAGTACTTC.

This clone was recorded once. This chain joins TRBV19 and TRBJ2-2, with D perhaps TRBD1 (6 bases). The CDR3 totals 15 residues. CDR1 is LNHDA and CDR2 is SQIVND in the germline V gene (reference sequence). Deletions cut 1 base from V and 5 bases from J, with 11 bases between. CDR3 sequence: CASSIGQVGTGELFF. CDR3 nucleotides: TGTGCCAGTAGTATAGGACAGGTGGGGACCGGGGAGCTGTTTTTT.

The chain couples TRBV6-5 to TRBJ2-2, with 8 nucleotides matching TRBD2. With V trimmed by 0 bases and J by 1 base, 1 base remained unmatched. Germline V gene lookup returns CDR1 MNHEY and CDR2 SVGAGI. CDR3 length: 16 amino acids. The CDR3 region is CASSYSGLVNTGELFF. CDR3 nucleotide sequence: TGTGCCAGCAGTTACTCGGGACTAGTGAACACCGGGGAGCTGTTTTTT.

CDR3 sequence: CASSQGTSGTYEQYF. The CDR3 coding sequence is TGCGCCAGCAGCCAAGGGACTAGCGGGACCTACGAGCAGTACTTC. V usage is TRBV4-1 and J usage is TRBJ2-7; 12 nucleotides line up with TRBD2. CDR3 length: 15 amino acids. Germline V gene data show CDR1 as MGHRA and CDR2 as YSYEKL. Trimming at V came to 1 base and at J to 2 bases, leaving 0 bases not matched to a gene.

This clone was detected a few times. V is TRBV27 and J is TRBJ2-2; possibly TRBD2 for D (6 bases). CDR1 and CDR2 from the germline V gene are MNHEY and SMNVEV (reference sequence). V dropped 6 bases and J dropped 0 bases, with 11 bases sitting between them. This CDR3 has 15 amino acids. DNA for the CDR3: TGTGCCAGCAGGCTAGCGTCTGCGAACACCGGGGAGCTGTTTTTT. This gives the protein CASRLASANTGELFF.

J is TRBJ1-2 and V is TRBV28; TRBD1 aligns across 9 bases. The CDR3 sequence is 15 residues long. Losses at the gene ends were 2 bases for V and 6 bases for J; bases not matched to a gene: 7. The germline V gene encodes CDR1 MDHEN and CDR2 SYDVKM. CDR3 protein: CASSLRWDRVDGYTF. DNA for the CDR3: TGTGCCAGCAGTTTAAGGTGGGACAGGGTTGATGGCTACACCTTC.

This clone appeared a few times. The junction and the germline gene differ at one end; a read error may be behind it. The CDR3 here is CAIRGGGLAGAVSF. CDR3 nucleotide sequence: TGTGCCATCAGGGGTGGGGGACTAGCGGGAGCCGTCTCTTTC. The chain joins TRBV10-3 to TRBJ2-7; 14 bases match TRBD2. CDR1 is ENHRY and CDR2 is SYGVKD in the germline V gene. This CDR3 region has 14 residues.